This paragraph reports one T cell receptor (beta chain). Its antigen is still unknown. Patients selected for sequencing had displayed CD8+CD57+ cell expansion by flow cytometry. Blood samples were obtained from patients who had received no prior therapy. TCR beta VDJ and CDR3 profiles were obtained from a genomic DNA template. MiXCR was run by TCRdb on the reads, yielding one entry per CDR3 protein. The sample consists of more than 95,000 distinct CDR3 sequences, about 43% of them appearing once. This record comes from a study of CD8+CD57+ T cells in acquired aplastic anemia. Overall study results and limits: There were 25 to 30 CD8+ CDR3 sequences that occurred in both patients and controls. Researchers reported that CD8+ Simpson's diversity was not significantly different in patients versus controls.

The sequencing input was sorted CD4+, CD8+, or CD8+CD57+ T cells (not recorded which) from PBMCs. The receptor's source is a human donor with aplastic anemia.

CDR3 in amino acids: CASGGLPVGANVLTF. In DNA form, the CDR3 reads TGTGCCAGCGGCGGTCTCCCGGTAGGGGCCAACGTCCTGACTTTC. The chain links TRBV12-3 or TRBV12-4 to TRBJ2-6; D uncertain. The CDR3 runs 15 residues. Trimming stripped 8 bases from V and 4 bases from J, with 15 bases between.